The 4 T cell receptor beta chains below were found in one sample sequenced in a study of T cells in localized non-small cell lung cancer. The protocol was immunoSEQ multiplex PCR, while the TCRdb copy is restricted to in-frame clones and leaves out a portion. The repertoire consists of about 1,300 clones, with roughly 23% occurring once and the leading ten covering around 20%. The specimen was normal lung tissue next to the tumor, collected before any cancer treatment. Receptors were obtained from a woman aged 35-70 years with stage II lung adenocarcinoma.

This sequence joins TRBV11-3 and TRBJ2-2; D is possibly TRBD2 (6 bases). The V end lost 5 bases, the J end lost 1 base, and 17 bases lay between the germline ends. CDR1 and CDR2 (germline): SGHNT, YENEEA. CDR3 length equals 17 residues. The CDR3 nucleotides are TGTGCCAGCAGCCATTACCCGGGACTGTGGAACACCGGGGAGCTGTTTTTT. Residues: CASSHYPGLWNTGELFF.

This clone was counted a few times. J is TRBJ1-1 and V is TRBV11-3, with D maybe TRBD1 (6 bases). The germline V gene has CDR1 SGHNT and CDR2 YENEEA. The CDR3 totals 15 residues. The ends were cut back, 5 bases at V and 0 bases at J, with 13 bases in the middle. CDR3 sequence (DNA): TGTGCCAGCAGCGGAGGGGGAGGGGTGAACACTGAAGCTTTCTTT. Translation: CASSGGGGVNTEAFF.

This clone was seen only a few times. The CDR3 DNA is TGTGCCAGCAGCGCTTCGGGGGGGGCAACTGAAGCTTTCTTT. Protein sequence: CASSASGGATEAFF. This sequence joins TRBV2 and TRBJ1-1, with D possibly TRBD1 on 6 matching bases. The CDR3 runs to 14 residues. The V gene lost 6 bases and the J gene lost 5 bases, with 16 bases spanning the gap. The germline V gene has CDR1 SNHLY and CDR2 FYNNEI.

This clone is large. This chain joins TRBV6-8 and TRBJ2-1; D unresolved. V lost 4 bases to trimming and J lost 5 bases, with 12 bases between them. Germline V lookup: CDR1 MNHGY, CDR2 SAAAGT. The CDR3 contains 14 residues. CDR3 coding DNA: TGTGCCAGCAGTTGGACCTTCACCGACAATGAGCAGTTCTTC. Its protein product is CASSWTFTDNEQFF.